This T cell receptor beta chain emerged from a study of cytomegalovirus exposure and HLA in healthy donors (dated by TCRdb to 2017 to 2019). About the full investigation: According to a later analysis, one platform produced both the roughly 120 validation repertoires and the 666 repertoires of the first cohort. The study aimed to test whether cataloging public T cell receptors could reveal signatures of past pathogen exposure. The study combined high-throughput TCR immunosequencing, statistical association of individual TCRs with disease status, and machine learning to predict cytomegalovirus infection status. A separate validation cohort of roughly 120 different subjects was used in addition to the roughly 670-subject first cohort. Overall study outcomes, separate from this receptor: Most TCR sequences were seen in very few donors, while some public TCRs were found in many individuals. Subsequent analysis determined that TCRs grouped into clusters in the first cohort also showed a tendency toward co-occurrence across the 120 or so validation repertoires, and approximately 94% of cluster scores exceeded 0. Cytomegalovirus status was reported to be diagnosed by the classifier with high specificity and sensitivity in both the original and validation cohorts. All 130 or so repertoires were used to score co-occurrence in the validation cohort in a later analysis, because that analysis had no HLA typing for the cohort. In vitro tests confirmed that a few of the cytomegalovirus-associated TCR beta chains recognize cytomegalovirus antigens. The study gave a list of 150 to 200 TCR beta chains associated with cytomegalovirus. According to the authors, the approach could potentially be generalized to other disease states and immunological phenotypes.

The donors were included in the validation cohort of roughly 120 subjects, a group kept apart from the roughly 670-subject first cohort. Notes on this clone: The antigen it binds to is not known. Per-base quality was not reported, and no clone a single base away is much larger than it.

According to the germline V gene, CDR1 reads SQVTM and CDR2 reads ANQGSEA. The CDR3 contains 15 residues, cysteine and phenylalanine counted. Only the CDR3 region is kept as DNA, spanning 45 bases read in frame from base 1. Relative to germline, V is 7 bases shorter and J is 2 bases shorter, with 18 bases between their ends. Libraries were constructed by the immunoSEQ multiplex PCR assay. The authors' analysis ran thus. To diagnose cytomegalovirus status from the catalog of TCR beta chain sequences, a statistical classification framework was built. The immuneACCESS repertoire file appears here via TCRdb, limited to in-frame rearrangements. These files lack a portion of the clones; in checked studies, under half of the deficit traces to unresolved V genes, and the cause of the others is not known. The V and J calls and clone size are taken from that table; D and trimming were inferred from the DNA. This sample has more than 200,000 clones in its table, and about nine tenths of those were observed once. The ten largest clonotypes hold 3.1% of the sample.

The chain is made from TRBV29-1 and TRBJ2-1; TRBD1 is perhaps the D gene, given 6 matching bases. The TCR was taken from a woman aged 30 to 39 in good health and CMV-seronegative. Source material: PBMCs. The DNA is TGCAGCGCTCCCAATCAGGACAGTCCCTACAATGAGCAGTTCTTC. This encodes CSAPNQDSPYNEQFF.